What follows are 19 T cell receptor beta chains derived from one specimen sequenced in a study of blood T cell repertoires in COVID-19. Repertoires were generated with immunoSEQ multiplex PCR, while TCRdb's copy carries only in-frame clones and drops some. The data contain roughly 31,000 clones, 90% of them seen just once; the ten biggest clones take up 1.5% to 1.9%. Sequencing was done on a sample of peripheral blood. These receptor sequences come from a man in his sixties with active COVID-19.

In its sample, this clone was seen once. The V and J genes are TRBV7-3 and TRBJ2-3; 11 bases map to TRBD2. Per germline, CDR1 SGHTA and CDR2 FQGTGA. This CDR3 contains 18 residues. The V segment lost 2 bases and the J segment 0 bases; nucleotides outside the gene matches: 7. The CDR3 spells CASSLVGTSGPSTDTQYF. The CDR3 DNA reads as TGTGCCAGCAGCTTAGTTGGGACTAGCGGTCCGAGCACAGATACGCAGTATTTT.

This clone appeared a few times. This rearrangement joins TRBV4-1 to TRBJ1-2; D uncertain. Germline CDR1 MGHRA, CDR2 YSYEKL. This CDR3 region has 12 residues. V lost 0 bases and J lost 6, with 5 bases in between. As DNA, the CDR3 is TGCGCCAGCAGCCAAGACGGTGATGGCTACACCTTC. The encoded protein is CASSQDGDGYTF.

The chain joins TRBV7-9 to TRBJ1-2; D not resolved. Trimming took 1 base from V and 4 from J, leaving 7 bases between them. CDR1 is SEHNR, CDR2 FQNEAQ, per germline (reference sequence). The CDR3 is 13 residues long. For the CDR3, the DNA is TGTGCCAGCAGCTTAGGCGAGGGCTATGGCTACACCTTC. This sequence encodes CASSLGEGYGYTF.

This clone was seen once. In DNA form, the CDR3 reads TGTGCCACCAGTGATTTGACAGGGGGGCTAAATGAAAAACTGTTTTTT. This gives the protein CATSDLTGGLNEKLFF. This rearrangement joins TRBV24-1 to TRBJ1-4; 8 nucleotides agree with TRBD1. Germline values: CDR1 KGHDR, CDR2 SFDVKD. The CDR3 is 16 amino acids. V dropped 0 bases and J dropped 5; count of bases not matched to a gene: 4.

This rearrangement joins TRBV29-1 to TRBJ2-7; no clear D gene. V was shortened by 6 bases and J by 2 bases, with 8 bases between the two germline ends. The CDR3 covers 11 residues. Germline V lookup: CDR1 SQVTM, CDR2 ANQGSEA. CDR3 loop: CSVTDAYEQYF. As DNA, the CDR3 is TGCAGCGTAACAGATGCCTACGAGCAGTACTTC.

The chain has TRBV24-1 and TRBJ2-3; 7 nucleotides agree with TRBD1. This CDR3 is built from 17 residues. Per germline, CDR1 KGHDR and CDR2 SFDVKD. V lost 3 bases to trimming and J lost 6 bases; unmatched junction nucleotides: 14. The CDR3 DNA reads TGTGCCACCAGTGATCCCCGGGACAGAGGATCCTGGGATACGCAGTATTTT. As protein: CATSDPRDRGSWDTQYF.

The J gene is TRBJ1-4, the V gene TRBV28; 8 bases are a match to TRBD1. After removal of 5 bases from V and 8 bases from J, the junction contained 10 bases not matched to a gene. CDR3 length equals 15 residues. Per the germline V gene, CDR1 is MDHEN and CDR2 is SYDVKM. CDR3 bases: TGTGCCAGCAGTGACCCAGGACAGGGATTAGAAAAACTGTTTTTT. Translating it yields CASSDPGQGLEKLFF.

The DNA for the CDR3 is TGCGCCAGCAGCCCCCCTCTAGCGGGGGAAGAGACCCAGTACTTC. Its translation: CASSPPLAGEETQYF. The chain uses TRBV5-1 and TRBJ2-5; 10 bases match TRBD2. Looked up from germline, CDR1 is SGHRS and CDR2 is YFSETQ. The CDR3 contains 15 residues. Losses at the gene ends were 4 bases for V and 3 bases for J; bases not matched to a gene: 6.

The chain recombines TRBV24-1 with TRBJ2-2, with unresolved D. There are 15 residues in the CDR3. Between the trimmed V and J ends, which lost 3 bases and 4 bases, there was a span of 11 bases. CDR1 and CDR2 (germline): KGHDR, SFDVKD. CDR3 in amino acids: CATSDGAMGTGELFF. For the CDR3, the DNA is TGTGCCACCAGTGATGGAGCGATGGGCACCGGGGAGCTGTTTTTT.

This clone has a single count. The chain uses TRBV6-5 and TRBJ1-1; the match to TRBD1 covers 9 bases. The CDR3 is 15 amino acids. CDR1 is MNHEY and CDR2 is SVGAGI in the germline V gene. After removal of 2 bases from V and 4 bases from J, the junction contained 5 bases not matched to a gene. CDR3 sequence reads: CASSYGDRAGTEAFF. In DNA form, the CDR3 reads TGTGCCAGCAGTTACGGGGACAGGGCTGGCACTGAAGCTTTCTTT.

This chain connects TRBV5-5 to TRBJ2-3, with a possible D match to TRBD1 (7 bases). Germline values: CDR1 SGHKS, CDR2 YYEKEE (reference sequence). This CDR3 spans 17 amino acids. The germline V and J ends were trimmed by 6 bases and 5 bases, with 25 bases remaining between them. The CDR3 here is CASTGLAGGPSGDTQYF. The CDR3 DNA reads TGTGCCAGCACCGGGTTAGCAGGGGGGCCTTCTGGAGATACGCAGTATTTT.

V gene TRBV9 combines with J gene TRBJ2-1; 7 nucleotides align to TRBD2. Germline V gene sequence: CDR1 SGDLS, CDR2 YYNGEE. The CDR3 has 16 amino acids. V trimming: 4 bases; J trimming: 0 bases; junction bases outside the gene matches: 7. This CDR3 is CASSLISGASYNEQFF. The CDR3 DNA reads TGTGCCAGCAGCCTCATAAGCGGGGCCTCCTACAATGAGCAGTTCTTC. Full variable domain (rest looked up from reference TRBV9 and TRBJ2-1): DSGVTQTPKHLITATGQRVTLRCSPRSGDLSVYWYQQSLDQGLQFLIQYYNGEERAKGNILERFSAQQFPDLHSELNLSSLELGDSALYFCASSLISGASYNEQFFGPGTRLTVL.

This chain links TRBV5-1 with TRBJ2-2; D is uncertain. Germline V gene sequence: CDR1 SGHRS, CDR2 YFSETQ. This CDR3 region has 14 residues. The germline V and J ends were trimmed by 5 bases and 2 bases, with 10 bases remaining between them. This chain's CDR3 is CASSIGSNTGELFF. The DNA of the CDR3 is TGCGCCAGCAGTATCGGTAGCAACACCGGGGAGCTGTTTTTT.

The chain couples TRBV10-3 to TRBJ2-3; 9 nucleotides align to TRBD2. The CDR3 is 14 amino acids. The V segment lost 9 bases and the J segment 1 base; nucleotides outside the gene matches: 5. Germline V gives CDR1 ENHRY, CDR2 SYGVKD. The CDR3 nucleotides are TGTGCCATTGGACTAGCGATGGGCACAGATACGCAGTATTTT. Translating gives CAIGLAMGTDTQYF.

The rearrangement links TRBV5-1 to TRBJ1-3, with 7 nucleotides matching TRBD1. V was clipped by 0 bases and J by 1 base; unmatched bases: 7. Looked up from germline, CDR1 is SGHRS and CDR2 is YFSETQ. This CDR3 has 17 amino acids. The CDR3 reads CASSLEQGSFSGNTIYF. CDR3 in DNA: TGCGCCAGCAGCTTGGAACAGGGGAGTTTTTCTGGAAACACCATATATTTT.

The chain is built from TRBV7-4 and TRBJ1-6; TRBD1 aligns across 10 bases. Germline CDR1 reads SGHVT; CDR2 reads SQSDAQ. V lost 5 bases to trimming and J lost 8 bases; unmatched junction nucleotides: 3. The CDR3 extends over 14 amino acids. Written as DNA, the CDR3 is TGTGCCAGCAGCCACGGGACAGGGGATTCACCCCTCCACTTT. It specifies CASSHGTGDSPLHF.

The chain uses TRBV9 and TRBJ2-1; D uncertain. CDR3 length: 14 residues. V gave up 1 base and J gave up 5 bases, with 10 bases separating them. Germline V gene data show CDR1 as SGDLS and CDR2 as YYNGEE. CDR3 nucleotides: TGTGCCAGCAGCGTATGGCTAGAAAACAATGAGCAGTTCTTC. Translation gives CASSVWLENNEQFF.

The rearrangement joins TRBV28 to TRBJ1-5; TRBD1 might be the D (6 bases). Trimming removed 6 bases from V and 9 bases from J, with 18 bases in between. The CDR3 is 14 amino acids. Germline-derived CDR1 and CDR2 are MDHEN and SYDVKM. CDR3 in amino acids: CASSLDRTGPPQHF. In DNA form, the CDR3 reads TGTGCCAGCAGCCTCGACAGGACGGGCCCGCCCCAGCATTTT.

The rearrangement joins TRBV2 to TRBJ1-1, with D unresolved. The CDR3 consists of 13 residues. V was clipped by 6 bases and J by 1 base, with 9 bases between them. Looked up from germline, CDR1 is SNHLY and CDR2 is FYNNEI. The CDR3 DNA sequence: TGTGCCAGCAGAGAAACGGGGAACACTGAAGCTTTCTTT. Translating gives CASRETGNTEAFF.